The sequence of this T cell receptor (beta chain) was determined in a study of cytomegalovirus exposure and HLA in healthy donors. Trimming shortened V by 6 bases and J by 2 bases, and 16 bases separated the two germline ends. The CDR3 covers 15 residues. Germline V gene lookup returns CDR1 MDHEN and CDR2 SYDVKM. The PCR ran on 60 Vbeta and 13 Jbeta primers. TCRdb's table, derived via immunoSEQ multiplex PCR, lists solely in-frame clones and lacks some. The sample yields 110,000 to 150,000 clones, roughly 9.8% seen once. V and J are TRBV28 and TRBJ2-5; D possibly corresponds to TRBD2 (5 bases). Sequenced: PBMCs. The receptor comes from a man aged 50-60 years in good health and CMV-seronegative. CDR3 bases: TGTGCCAGCAGGGCCCCTAAGGGAGCTCAAGAGACCCAGTACTTC. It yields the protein CASRAPKGAQETQYF.